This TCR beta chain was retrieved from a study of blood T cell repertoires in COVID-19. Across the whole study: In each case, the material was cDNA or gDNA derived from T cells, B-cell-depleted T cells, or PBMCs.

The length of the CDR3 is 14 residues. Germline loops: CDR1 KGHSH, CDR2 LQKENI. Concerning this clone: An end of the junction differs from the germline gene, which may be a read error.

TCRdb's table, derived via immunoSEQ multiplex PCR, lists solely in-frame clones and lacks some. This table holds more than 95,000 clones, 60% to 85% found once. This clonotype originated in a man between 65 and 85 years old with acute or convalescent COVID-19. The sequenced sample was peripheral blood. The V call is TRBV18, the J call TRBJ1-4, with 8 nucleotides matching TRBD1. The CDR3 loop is CASTPTGQGEKLFF. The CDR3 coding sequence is TGTGCCAGCACACCGACAGGACAGGGCGAAAAACTGTTTTTT.